This TCR beta chain was sequenced during a study of T cells in tuberculosis. Study background: Sequenced TCRs come from CD1B-GMM tetramer-binding T cells.

Sequencing was performed with immunoSEQ multiplex PCR; in TCRdb, only in-frame clones are kept and a portion is missing. The table shows around 60,000 clones, with about four fifths occurring only once. Cells were sorted from thawed PBMC rested overnight and stained with GMM-loaded CD1B tetramer, viability dye and anti-CD3. The CD1B tetramers carried C32 glucose monomycolate purified from Rhodococcus equi. Roughly 92,000 tetramer-negative cells were sorted from each donor. CDR1 and CDR2 from the germline V gene are MNHEY and SMNVEV (reference sequence). Between the trimmed V and J ends, which lost 5 bases and 7 bases, there was a span of 22 bases. This CDR3 contains 16 residues.

The rearrangement joins TRBV27 to TRBJ2-3, with D perhaps matching TRBD1 (7 bases). The sequencing input was CD1b-GMM tetramer-negative cells sorted from PBMCs. The receptor's source is an adult woman with latent tuberculosis. The DNA for the CDR3 is TGTGCCAGCAGTGTGAGGGGCGGGACAGCACTCCATACGCAGTATTTT. Its protein product is CASSVRGGTALHTQYF.